Listed below are T cell receptor beta chains from one sample, sequenced in a study of OX40 agonist ivuxolimab in advanced cancers. Assay used: immunoSEQ multiplex PCR; TCRdb lists only in-frame clones, some missing. The table has around 80,000 clones, about 91% seen once. Sequenced material: CD4+ or CD8+ T cells sorted from blood, taken in a trial of the OX40 agonist ivuxolimab. These receptor sequences come from an adult with an advanced solid tumor such as melanoma, head and neck, liver or kidney cancer. The CDR3 runs from the conserved cysteine through the conserved F or W. A D gene is named only where the DNA matches it firmly. Clone size, where shown, is once, few, many, or a class for clones that have expanded.

V gene: TRBV7-2; clone size: NA; J gene: TRBJ2-1; D gene: NA; CDR3 protein: CASRPPGGHNEQFF; CDR3 DNA: TGTGCCAGCAGACCCCCTGGGGGGCACAATGAGCAGTTCTTC
V gene: TRBV4-2; clone size: NA; J gene: TRBJ2-2; D gene: NA; CDR3 protein: CASSQEYGGRGGELFF; CDR3 DNA: TGTGCCAGCAGCCAAGAGTATGGGGGTCGTGGCGGGGAGCTGTTTTTT
V gene: TRBV9; clone size: once; J gene: TRBJ2-2; D gene: TRBD2; CDR3 protein: CASSVVAGGNTGELFF; CDR3 DNA: TGTGCCAGCAGCGTCGTAGCGGGAGGCAACACCGGGGAGCTGTTTTTT
V gene: TRBV4-2; clone size: NA; J gene: TRBJ2-5; D gene: NA; CDR3 protein: CASSEISGTLKETQYF; CDR3 DNA: TGTGCCAGCAGCGAAATATCCGGGACCCTAAAAGAGACCCAGTACTTC
V gene: TRBV11-2; clone size: NA; J gene: TRBJ1-3; D gene: NA; CDR3 protein: CASSSWGPNFSGNTIYF; CDR3 DNA: TGTGCCAGCAGCTCCTGGGGACCAAACTTCTCTGGAAACACCATATATTTT
V gene: TRBV28; clone size: NA; J gene: TRBJ1-1; D gene: NA; CDR3 protein: CASSPQNEPAEAFF; CDR3 DNA: TGTGCCAGCAGTCCTCAAAACGAGCCGGCTGAAGCTTTCTTT
V gene: TRBV7-3; clone size: NA; J gene: TRBJ2-1; D gene: TRBD2; CDR3 protein: CASSPKTSGSRNEQFF; CDR3 DNA: TGTGCCAGCAGCCCTAAAACTAGCGGGAGTAGGAATGAGCAGTTCTTC
V gene: TRBV28; clone size: NA; J gene: TRBJ2-5; D gene: TRBD2; CDR3 protein: CASSSGTSGNGETQYF; CDR3 DNA: TGTGCCAGCAGTTCCGGGACTAGCGGAAACGGGGAGACCCAGTACTTC
V gene: TRBV2; clone size: NA; J gene: TRBJ2-4; D gene: TRBD2; CDR3 protein: CASRRLAQREDIQYF; CDR3 DNA: TGTGCCAGCAGGAGACTAGCCCAGCGAGAGGACATTCAGTACTTC
V gene: TRBV11-3; clone size: NA; J gene: TRBJ2-6; D gene: TRBD1; CDR3 protein: CASSPAGTGKDSGANVLTF; CDR3 DNA: TGTGCCAGCAGCCCGGCCGGGACAGGGAAAGACTCTGGGGCCAACGTCCTGACTTTC
V gene: TRBV25-1; clone size: NA; J gene: TRBJ2-7; D gene: NA; CDR3 protein: CASSAGGTYEQYF; CDR3 DNA: TGTGCCAGCAGTGCGGGCGGGACCTACGAGCAGTACTTC
V gene: TRBV5-4; clone size: NA; J gene: TRBJ2-5; D gene: TRBD2; CDR3 protein: CASSLEASGETQYF; CDR3 DNA: TGTGCCAGCAGCTTGGAGGCTAGCGGGGAGACCCAGTACTTC
V gene: TRBV7-9; clone size: few; J gene: TRBJ2-2; D gene: NA; CDR3 protein: CASSWDLYTGELFF; CDR3 DNA: TGTGCCAGCAGTTGGGACTTATACACCGGGGAGCTGTTTTTT
V gene: TRBV6-5; clone size: once; J gene: TRBJ2-7; D gene: TRBD1; CDR3 protein: CASNPPGQSYEQYF; CDR3 DNA: TGTGCCAGCAACCCACCGGGACAGTCCTACGAGCAGTACTTC
V gene: TRBV28; clone size: NA; J gene: TRBJ2-5; D gene: NA; CDR3 protein: CASSLVRETQYF; CDR3 DNA: TGTGCCAGCAGTTTAGTTCGGGAGACCCAGTACTTC
V gene: TRBV5-1; clone size: NA; J gene: TRBJ2-3; D gene: TRBD2; CDR3 protein: CASSKLAGTSTDTQYF; CDR3 DNA: TGCGCCAGCAGCAAATTAGCGGGAACTAGCACAGATACGCAGTATTTT
V gene: TRBV9; clone size: once; J gene: TRBJ2-2; D gene: TRBD1; CDR3 protein: CASSVGYRGRKSGELFF; CDR3 DNA: TGTGCCAGCAGCGTGGGTTACAGGGGGCGAAAATCCGGGGAGCTGTTTTTT
V gene: TRBV27; clone size: NA; J gene: TRBJ1-3; D gene: NA; CDR3 protein: CASSFEDAFSGNTIYF; CDR3 DNA: TGTGCCAGCAGTTTTGAGGATGCCTTCTCTGGAAACACCATATATTTT
V gene: TRBV21-1; clone size: NA; J gene: TRBJ2-5; D gene: NA; CDR3 protein: CASSKGEETQYF; CDR3 DNA: TGTGCCAGCAGCAAAGGTGAAGAGACCCAGTACTTC
V gene: TRBV9; clone size: NA; J gene: TRBJ1-2; D gene: TRBD1; CDR3 protein: CASSVATGEDGYTF; CDR3 DNA: TGTGCCAGCAGCGTAGCTACAGGGGAGGATGGCTACACCTTC
V gene: TRBV18; clone size: NA; J gene: TRBJ1-1; D gene: NA; CDR3 protein: CASSYTALNRLVNTEAFF; CDR3 DNA: TGTGCCAGCTCATATACAGCCCTAAACAGGCTGGTGAACACTGAAGCTTTCTTT
V gene: TRBV5-1; clone size: few; J gene: TRBJ2-1; D gene: TRBD1; CDR3 protein: CASSLAGTENEQFF; CDR3 DNA: TGCGCCAGCAGCTTGGCCGGGACAGAGAATGAGCAGTTCTTC
V gene: TRBV14; clone size: NA; J gene: TRBJ2-1; D gene: NA; CDR3 protein: CASSQGVVDEQFF; CDR3 DNA: TGTGCCAGCAGCCAAGGTGTGGTGGATGAGCAGTTCTTC
V gene: TRBV6-6; clone size: NA; J gene: TRBJ2-7; D gene: NA; CDR3 protein: CASSLRQTLHNYEQYF; CDR3 DNA: TGTGCCAGCAGCCTACGCCAAACTTTACATAACTACGAGCAGTACTTC
V gene: TRBV6-5; clone size: NA; J gene: TRBJ2-7; D gene: NA; CDR3 protein: CASSLTGREQYF; CDR3 DNA: TGTGCCAGCAGTCTGACGGGGAGGGAGCAGTACTTC